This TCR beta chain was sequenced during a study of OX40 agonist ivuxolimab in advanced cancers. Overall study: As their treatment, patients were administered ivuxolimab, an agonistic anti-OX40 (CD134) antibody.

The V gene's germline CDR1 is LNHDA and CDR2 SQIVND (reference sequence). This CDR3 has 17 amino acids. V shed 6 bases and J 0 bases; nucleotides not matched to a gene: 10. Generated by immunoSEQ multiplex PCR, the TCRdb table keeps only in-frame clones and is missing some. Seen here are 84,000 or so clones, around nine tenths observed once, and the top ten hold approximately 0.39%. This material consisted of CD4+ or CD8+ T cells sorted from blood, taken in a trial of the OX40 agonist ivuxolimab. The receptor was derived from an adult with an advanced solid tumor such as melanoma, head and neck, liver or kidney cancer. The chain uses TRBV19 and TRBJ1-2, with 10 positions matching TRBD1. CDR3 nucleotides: TGTGCCAGTAGGGCTAAGGGACAGGGGATTTCTAACTATGGCTACACCTTC. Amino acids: CASRAKGQGISNYGYTF.